One sample yielded the 27 T cell receptor beta chains listed below, sequenced in a study of CD8+CD57+ T cells in acquired aplastic anemia. Genomic DNA, serving as template, underwent TCR beta VDJ and CDR3 profiling. TCRdb called the reads again in MiXCR, with one record for every CDR3 protein. This sample has some 240,000 distinct CDR3 sequences, with about 37% found just once. The sample consisted of sorted CD4+, CD8+, or CD8+CD57+ T cells (not recorded which) from PBMCs. The receptors originated from a human donor in good health, serving as a control.

Turning to this clonotype: Just one base apart from a much larger clone, this may be a read error. V is TRBV7-9 and J is TRBJ1-2; D possibly corresponds to TRBD1 (6 bases). CDR1 SEHNR and CDR2 FQNEAQ come from the germline V gene (reference sequence). The CDR3 totals 15 residues. CDR3 residues: CASSLVGQGRHGCTF. The CDR3 coding sequence is TGTGCCAGCAGCTTAGTGGGGCAGGGGCGGCATGGCTGCACCTTC.

This clonotype came up a few times. A much larger clone lies one base from this, so it may be a read error. The V and J genes are TRBV9 and TRBJ1-6; D unresolved. Germline V gene lookup returns CDR1 SGDLS and CDR2 YYNGEE. The CDR3 runs to 13 residues. CDR3 bases: TGTACCAGCAGCGCCCTCGGTCTTTCACCCCTCCACTTT. This encodes CTSSALGLSPLHF.

Of note for this clonotype: At one end, the junction sequence differs from germline, possibly due to a read error. The CDR3 is CVSSYSAGAYGYTF. The CDR3 coding sequence is TGTGTCAGCAGTTACTCAGCGGGGGCGTATGGCTACACCTTC. V and J are TRBV6-5 and TRBJ1-2; tentatively, D is TRBD1 (6 bases). The CDR3 length is 14 residues. CDR1 MNHEY and CDR2 SVGAGI come from the germline V gene.

This clonotype was counted ten times or more. The rearrangement links TRBV6-5 to TRBJ1-1; D is unresolved. From germline, CDR1 is MNHEY and CDR2 SVGAGI. The CDR3 totals 11 residues. V dropped 6 bases and J dropped 4 bases, with 6 bases sitting between them. The CDR3 spells CASRLRTEAFF. The CDR3 coding sequence is TGTGCCAGCAGGCTACGCACTGAAGCTTTCTTT.

In its sample, this clonotype was seen many times. The chain uses TRBV19 and TRBJ2-3, with a possible D match to TRBD1 (7 bases). The CDR3 is 16 residues long. Germline-derived CDR1 and CDR2 are LNHDA and SQIVND (reference sequence). Trimming cost V 7 bases and J 4 bases, with 21 bases left between them. The CDR3 nucleotides are TGTGCCAGTACATCGGAATCAGGGGGGTCCCCAGATACGCAGTATTTT. Translation gives CASTSESGGSPDTQYF.

This clonotype turned up a few times. This may arise from a read error, as a much more abundant clone is one base away. The rearrangement uses TRBV10-3 and TRBJ2-2, with 9 positions matching TRBD2. There are 15 residues in the CDR3. Looked up from germline, CDR1 is ENHRY and CDR2 is SYGVKD. Here the CDR3 reads CAISSSGKSEGELLF. Written as DNA, the CDR3 is TGTGCCATCAGTTCTAGCGGGAAGAGTGAAGGGGAGCTGCTTTTT.

This clonotype has a handful of counts. V and J are TRBV6-2 or TRBV6-3 and TRBJ2-7; no reliable D call. CDR1 is MNHEY and CDR2 is SVGEGT in the germline V gene. The V end was cut by 2 bases, the J end by 1 base, with 9 bases between. This CDR3 comprises 14 residues. The DNA for the CDR3 is TGTGCCAGCAGTTACAGGGTCAGATCCTACGAGCAGTACTTC. Translating gives CASSYRVRSYEQYF.

This clonotype was counted ten times or more. V gene TRBV7-2 combines with J gene TRBJ1-5; TRBD1 is a possible D gene (5 bases). V was cut by 3 bases and J by 3 bases, with 6 bases left in between. CDR1 SGHTA and CDR2 FQGNSA come from the germline V gene. The CDR3 runs 13 residues. This CDR3 is CASSLDINQPQHF. CDR3 coding DNA: TGTGCCAGCAGCTTGGACATCAATCAGCCCCAGCATTTT.

As concerns this clonotype: A read error may be the cause here, since a much bigger clone is one base away. J is TRBJ2-2 and V is TRBV7-9; 10 nucleotides line up with TRBD2. The CDR3 runs to 15 residues. Germline trimming cut 8 bases from V and 8 bases from J; bases unmatched to any gene: 11. Per the germline V gene, CDR1 is SEHNR and CDR2 is FQNEAQ (reference sequence). The chain's CDR3 is CASGSKREGWGELFF. CDR3 nucleotides: TGTGCCAGCGGCTCGAAGCGGGAGGGATGGGGGGAGCTGTTTTTT.

A note on this clonotype: A junction boundary mismatches the germline segment, possibly from a read error. This chain links TRBV5-1 with TRBJ2-5, with 12 bases lining up with TRBD2. CDR1 is SGHRS, CDR2 YFSETQ, per germline. CDR3 size: 18 residues. Here the CDR3 reads CAGSLRFGLAGNQETQYF. The CDR3 coding sequence is TGCGCCGGCAGCTTGCGATTTGGACTAGCGGGGAACCAAGAGACCCAGTACTTC.

This clonotype was counted many times. The chain uses TRBV12-3 or TRBV12-4 and TRBJ1-2; the match to TRBD1 covers 7 bases. After removal of 4 bases from V and 8 bases from J, the junction contained 7 bases not matched to a gene. The CDR3 is made up of 13 amino acids. In nucleotides, the CDR3 is TGTGCCAGCAGTTCGAGGGGGCGCGGGGGCTACACCTTC. Translating it yields CASSSRGRGGYTF.

This clonotype was recorded many times. The rearrangement links TRBV6-1 to TRBJ2-1; D tentatively reads TRBD1 or TRBD2 (5 bases each). V was pared by 3 bases and J by 7 bases, with 10 bases between. There are 13 residues in the CDR3. Germline V gives CDR1 MNHNS, CDR2 SASEGT. CDR3 DNA: TGTGCCAGCAGTGACGGGGCAGATAATGAGCAGTTCTTC. It codes for CASSDGADNEQFF.

This clonotype has just one count. The CDR3 sequence is CASSRQMRTRGITNYGYTF. In DNA, the CDR3 is TGCGCCAGCAGCCGGCAAATGAGGACACGAGGTATTACTAACTATGGCTACACCTTC. The rearrangement joins TRBV4-1 to TRBJ1-2, with D tentatively TRBD1 (5 bases). Looked up from germline, CDR1 is MGHRA and CDR2 is YSYEKL. The CDR3 consists of 19 residues. V was pared by 4 bases and J by 0 bases, with 24 bases between.

The CDR3 region is CASSFGRTEAFF. The CDR3 DNA is TGTGCCAGCAGTTTTGGAAGGACTGAAGCTTTCTTT. J is TRBJ1-1 and V is TRBV12-3 or TRBV12-4; D is uncertain. CDR3 length equals 12 residues. V was cut by 3 bases and J by 5 bases, with 7 bases left in between.

This clonotype was found many times. This sequence joins TRBV10-2 and TRBJ2-7; 11 nucleotides agree with TRBD2. V lost 7 bases and J lost 2; bases outside the gene matches: 4. The germline CDR1 and CDR2 sequences are WSHSY and SAAADI. The CDR3 contains 14 residues. The CDR3 region is CASTRLAGTYEQYF. For the CDR3, the DNA is TGCGCCAGCACCAGACTAGCGGGGACCTACGAGCAGTACTTC.

Many counts were recorded for this clonotype. The rearrangement links TRBV20-1 to TRBJ2-5; tentatively, D is TRBD1 or TRBD2 (5 bases each). The V and J ends lost 0 bases and 3 bases respectively, with 17 bases between them. Germline CDR1 and CDR2: DFQATT and SNEGSKA (reference sequence). CDR3 length: 16 amino acids. In DNA, the CDR3 is TGCAGTGCTAGAGATAACTTGGGACCGGTGGAAGAGACCCAGTACTTC. This sequence encodes CSARDNLGPVEETQYF.

This chain uses TRBV7-9 with TRBJ2-5; D not resolved. The CDR3 is made up of 13 amino acids. The V gene's germline CDR1 is SEHNR and CDR2 FQNEAQ (reference sequence). Trimming cost V 5 bases and J 5 bases, with 12 bases left between them. The CDR3 bases are TGTGCCAGCAGCCCGGACGCCCACGAGACCCAGTACTTC. Translation gives CASSPDAHETQYF.

This clonotype was seen ten or more times. The chain combines TRBV11-1 with TRBJ2-1; TRBD1 matches at 8 bases. Germline CDR1 SGHAT, CDR2 FQDESV (reference sequence). V shed 1 base, J shed 5 bases, and the junction held 16 bases outside the gene matches. This CDR3 has 19 residues. CDR3 loop: CASSLGLLRGQVKDNEQFF. In nucleotides, the CDR3 is TGTGCCAGCAGCTTAGGCCTATTAAGGGGACAGGTCAAGGACAATGAGCAGTTCTTC.

On this clonotype: Since a much larger clone is just one base distant, this may be a read error. The chain recombines TRBV7-3 with TRBJ2-6; D ambiguous. With 5 bases removed from V and 0 bases from J, the gap between germline ends came to 5 bases. This CDR3 has 14 residues. Germline V lookup: CDR1 SGHTA, CDR2 FQGTGA. CDR3 nucleotide sequence: TGTGCCAGCAGCGCGAGCTCTGGGGCCAACGTCCTGACTTTC. Residues: CASSASSGANVLTF.

On this clonotype itself: A read error may be the cause here, since a much bigger clone is one base away. Since no conserved phenylalanine or tryptophan closes the CDR3, a read error is the likely cause. The CDR3 nucleotides read TGTGCCAGCAGTTTCGACAGAACGACCTACGAGCAGTACTAC. This sequence encodes CASSFDRTTYEQYY. This chain uses TRBV12-3 or TRBV12-4 with TRBJ2-7; tentative D call: TRBD1 (5 bases). The CDR3 totals 14 residues. V was shortened by 3 bases and J by 2 bases, with 11 bases between the two germline ends.

This clonotype was seen repeatedly, ten times or more. The gene calls are TRBV20-1 and TRBJ2-5; TRBD2 matches 7 bases. V was clipped by 4 bases and J by 7 bases; unmatched bases: 18. The CDR3 contains 16 residues. Germline CDR1 DFQATT, CDR2 SNEGSKA (reference sequence). The CDR3 sequence is CSATSSRPTSMGTQYF. CDR3 nucleotide sequence: TGCAGTGCTACCTCCTCTCGACCGACTAGCATGGGGACCCAGTACTTC.

There are many counts of this clonotype. The gene calls are TRBV9 and TRBJ2-3; no firm D call. The V gene lost 0 bases and the J gene lost 6 bases, with 11 bases spanning the gap. Germline V gene sequence: CDR1 SGDLS, CDR2 YYNGEE. The CDR3 is 14 residues long. CDR3 sequence: CASSVGHIPDTQYF. The DNA for the CDR3 is TGTGCCAGCAGCGTAGGACATATCCCCGATACGCAGTATTTT.

The chain couples TRBV5-4 to TRBJ2-7; 12 positions agree with TRBD2. CDR3 length: 17 amino acids. Germline CDR1 reads SGHNT; CDR2 reads YYREEE (reference sequence). Germline trimming cut 7 bases from V and 1 base from J; bases unmatched to any gene: 12. The CDR3 DNA reads as TGTGCCAGCGCGGCGGGGCTAGCGGGGGGGCTTTCCTACGAGCAGTACTTC. The encoded protein is CASAAGLAGGLSYEQYF. The full variable domain, completed using reference TRBV5-4 and TRBJ2-7, is ETGVTQSPTHLIKTRGQQVTLRCSSQSGHNTVSWYQQALGQGPQFIFQYYREEENGRGNFPPRFSGLQFPNYSSELNVNALELDDSALYLCASAAGLAGGLSYEQYFGPGTRLTVT.

The chain employs TRBV5-4 and TRBJ2-5, with D perhaps matching TRBD1 (5 bases). CDR1 SGHNT and CDR2 YYREEE come from the germline V gene (reference sequence). The CDR3 is 14 residues long. V lost 0 bases to trimming and J lost 1 base, with 7 bases between them. The CDR3 here is CASSLGQSQETQYF. The CDR3 DNA reads TGTGCCAGCAGCTTGGGACAGTCCCAAGAGACCCAGTACTTC.

This chain links TRBV18 with TRBJ1-5; TRBD1 aligns across 10 bases. CDR1 is KGHSH and CDR2 is LQKENI in the germline V gene. The CDR3 sequence is 14 residues long. With V trimmed by 2 bases and J by 7 bases, 2 bases remained unmatched. The CDR3 region is CASSPGTGDQPQHF. The CDR3 DNA reads as TGTGCCAGCTCACCAGGGACAGGGGACCAGCCCCAGCATTTT. Filled out from reference TRBV18 and TRBJ1-5, the complete variable domain reads NAGVMQNPRHLVRRRGQEARLRCSPMKGHSHVYWYRQLPEEGLKFMVYLQKENIIDESGMPKERFSAEFPKEGPSILRIQQVVRGDSAAYFCASSPGTGDQPQHFGDGTRLSIL.

This clonotype occurred a few times. The chain joins TRBV6-1 to TRBJ2-7; 8 bases line up with TRBD2. This CDR3 has 17 residues. Germline CDR1 MNHNS, CDR2 SASEGT. V trimming: 6 bases; J trimming: 0 bases; junction bases outside the gene matches: 13. CDR3: CASRGGGLAGPSYEQYF. For the CDR3, the DNA is TGTGCCAGCAGGGGAGGTGGCTTAGCGGGGCCCTCCTACGAGCAGTACTTC.

The CDR3 nucleotides are TGCAGTGCCCCCCTAAGCGGGGGGACCTACGAGCAGTACTTC. Translated: CSAPLSGGTYEQYF. The chain uses TRBV20-1 and TRBJ2-7; 9 positions match TRBD2. With V trimmed by 6 bases and J by 2 bases, 8 bases remained unmatched. CDR3 length: 14 residues. Germline loops: CDR1 DFQATT, CDR2 SNEGSKA (reference sequence).